The 7 T cell receptor beta chains presented below share a single source sample, sequenced in a study of blood T cell repertoires in COVID-19. TCRdb's copy holds only in-frame clones and misses some; the assay was immunoSEQ multiplex PCR. The table shows about 300,000 clones, with roughly 90% occurring only once. Material: PBMCs or T cells enriched from blood (not recorded which). The receptor set was obtained from a woman in her forties or fifties who had been exposed to COVID-19.

This clone was seen a few times. Here the CDR3 DNA reads TGTGCCAGCAGCAAAGAACGAGACAGGATGAACACTGAAGCTTTCTTT. Protein: CASSKERDRMNTEAFF. This chain joins TRBV21-1 and TRBJ1-1; the table's TRBD1 call for D was not verified on the DNA. TRBV21-1 represents a pseudogene. The CDR3 is 16 amino acids.

This clone showed up just once. The V call is TRBV11-2, the J call TRBJ2-7; no clear D. The V gene lost 4 bases and the J gene lost 2 bases, with 9 bases spanning the gap. The germline CDR1 and CDR2 sequences are SGHAT and FQNNGV. The CDR3 loop spans 13 amino acids. For the CDR3, the DNA is TGTGCCAGCAGCTCCGCAAACACCTACGAGCAGTACTTC. Translated, it gives CASSSANTYEQYF.

CDR3 residues: CASSLAPNDRGGSPLHF. CDR3 bases: TGTGCCAGCAGCTTAGCCCCAAATGACAGGGGTGGATCACCCCTCCACTTT. This sequence joins TRBV7-4 and TRBJ1-6; 8 bases map to TRBD1. CDR1 and CDR2 (germline): SGHVT, SQSDAQ. Losses at the gene ends were 0 bases for V and 10 bases for J; bases not matched to a gene: 11. This CDR3 spans 17 amino acids.

This clone has more than one count but fewer than ten. This chain links TRBV7-9 with TRBJ1-2; perhaps TRBD1 as D (6 bases). V was shortened by 6 bases and J by 2 bases, with 19 bases between the two germline ends. Per the germline V gene, CDR1 is SEHNR and CDR2 is FQNEAQ (reference sequence). The CDR3 totals 16 residues. The CDR3 bases are TGTGCCAGCAGACCCCCGGGACATTTGGGGAACTATGGCTACACCTTC. It yields the protein CASRPPGHLGNYGYTF.

The chain joins TRBV3-1 (or the pseudogene TRBV3-2) to TRBJ2-5; 10 bases map to TRBD2. Germline CDR1 and CDR2: LGHDT and YNNKEL (reference sequence). The CDR3 has 17 amino acids. The trim removed 2 bases at V and 2 bases at J, leaving 8 bases unmatched. The CDR3 DNA follows: TGTGCCAGCAGCCAATCGTGGAGGACTAGCGGACAAGAGACCCAGTACTTC. The encoded protein is CASSQSWRTSGQETQYF.

The CDR3: CASSIGYSGGELFF. The CDR3 DNA reads TGTGCCAGCAGCATAGGTTATAGCGGGGGGGAGCTGTTTTTT. The chain carries TRBV11-2 and TRBJ2-2; 7 nucleotides line up with TRBD2. The V gene end was trimmed by 5 bases and the J gene end by 8 bases; junction bases not matched to a gene: 8. Germline-derived CDR1 and CDR2 are SGHAT and FQNNGV. This CDR3 has 14 residues.

The genes are TRBV29-1 and TRBJ1-1, with 7 bases that match TRBD1. CDR1 and CDR2 (germline): SQVTM, ANQGSEA. The V and J ends lost 2 bases and 5 bases, in that order; junction bases with no gene match: 8. The CDR3 totals 14 residues. CDR3 residues: CSVELRQGGTEAFF. DNA for the CDR3: TGCAGCGTTGAACTCAGGCAGGGGGGTACTGAAGCTTTCTTT.